This T cell receptor (beta chain) comes out of a study of T-cell memory formation after mild COVID-19. Findings and caveats of the study: In second-wave clones peaking day 37, SARS-CoV-2 specificity remained unconfirmed.

This clonotype was counted only a few times. Its antigen remains unidentified. The CDR3 consists of 16 residues. V dropped 0 bases and J dropped 2 bases, with 14 bases sitting between them. Per germline, CDR1 MNHEY and CDR2 SMNVEV (reference sequence). Constant-segment primers served in 5'RACE that generated TCR alpha and TCR beta cDNA libraries bearing sample barcodes and UMIs. TCRdb itself ran the 5' RACE reads through MiXCR, one entry per CDR3 protein. The table has 110,000 or so distinct CDR3 sequences, about 24% seen once; the top ten hold about 38%. The sequenced sample consisted of PBMCs or a T cell subset sorted from them (not recorded which). The chain links TRBV27 to TRBJ2-7; tentative D call: TRBD1 (6 bases). This TCR was recovered from a man aged 18 to 30 who had mild COVID-19 (a few samples of this study predate the infection). Cell type and time point are not known. The CDR3 DNA reads as TGTGCCAGCAGTTTATCGCTGACAGGCCTGGCCTACGAGCAGTACTTC. The encoded protein is CASSLSLTGLAYEQYF.